Below are 11 T cell receptor beta chains sequenced from a single sample in a study of graft-versus-host responses after intestinal transplantation. Tissue from the graft was processed to free its intraepithelial and lamina propria lymphocytes. Sequencing was performed with immunoSEQ multiplex PCR; in TCRdb, only in-frame clones are kept and a portion is missing. Of 6,000 to 8,000 clones in the sample, 83% are singletons; the top ten hold 6% to 8.5%. The sequenced sample was ileum tissue, obtained approximately 320 days after intestinal transplant. Receptors were obtained from a human patient who received an intestinal transplant, so some T cells may come from the graft donor.

The CDR3 loop reads CASSQDPGAGETQYF. The CDR3 DNA follows: TGTGCCAGCAGCCAAGATCCGGGGGCGGGAGAGACCCAGTACTTC. This chain joins TRBV4-2 and TRBJ2-5; D is possibly TRBD1 or TRBD2 (6 bases each). V was pared by 0 bases and J by 4 bases, with 12 bases between. The germline V gene has CDR1 LGHNA and CDR2 YNFKEQ. The length of the CDR3 is 15 residues.

CDR3 nucleotides: TGTGCCAGCAGCCCCTCTTGGTGGTGGGGCAATGAGCAGTTCTTC. Amino acids: CASSPSWWWGNEQFF. V gene TRBV6-1 combines with J gene TRBJ2-1, with unresolved D. The V end was cut by 6 bases, the J end by 6 bases, with 18 bases between. The CDR3 is made up of 15 amino acids. Germline V CDR1 and CDR2: MNHNS, SASEGT.

Regarding this clone: This CDR3 is also generated by other DNA sequences in the sample. The CDR3 region is CASGAAMNTEAFF. The CDR3 DNA reads as TGTGCCAGCGGGGCAGCTATGAACACTGAAGCTTTCTTT. This chain joins TRBV2 and TRBJ1-1, with D possibly TRBD1 on 5 matching bases. Trimming pared 8 bases from V and 0 bases from J, leaving 10 bases between. CDR1 SNHLY and CDR2 FYNNEI come from the germline V gene. CDR3 length equals 13 residues.

The chain joins TRBV7-9 to TRBJ2-5; 13 bases map to TRBD2. Matching the DNA end better, TRBJ2-7 makes the J call doubtful. The germline CDR1 and CDR2 sequences are SEHNR and FQNEAQ (reference sequence). The CDR3 spans 16 residues. As DNA, the CDR3 is TGTGCCAGCAGCCAAATAGGACTAGCGGGGGCCTACGAGCAGTACTTC. Protein product: CASSQIGLAGAYEQYF.

This rearrangement joins TRBV11-2 to TRBJ2-5, with 9 bases lining up with TRBD2. The V gene end was trimmed by 5 bases and the J gene end by 3 bases; junction bases not matched to a gene: 4. The CDR3 length is 14 residues. Germline loops: CDR1 SGHAT, CDR2 FQNNGV. For the CDR3, the DNA is TGTGCCAGCAGCAAGGGACTAGCAAAAGAGACCCAGTACTTC. Translation gives CASSKGLAKETQYF.

As DNA, the CDR3 is TGCGCCAGCAGCTTGCCAGGACACTCCTCTGGAAACACCATATATTTT. Its translation: CASSLPGHSSGNTIYF. The chain recombines TRBV5-1 with TRBJ1-3; tentatively, D is TRBD1 (5 bases). The germline V gene encodes CDR1 SGHRS and CDR2 YFSETQ. V gave up 1 base and J gave up 0 bases, with 11 bases separating them. This CDR3 spans 16 amino acids.

This chain joins TRBV6-1 and TRBJ2-1, with D possibly matching TRBD2 (6 bases). This CDR3 has 15 amino acids. V was shortened by 3 bases and J by 7 bases, with 16 bases between the two germline ends. From germline, CDR1 is MNHNS and CDR2 SASEGT. The CDR3 bases are TGTGCCAGCAGTGACGGGGGAAGTATTGGGAATGAGCAGTTCTTC. This codes for CASSDGGSIGNEQFF.

V and J are TRBV7-9 and TRBJ2-2; 12 bases align to TRBD2. The germline V gene has CDR1 SEHNR and CDR2 FQNEAQ (reference sequence). V gave up 3 bases and J gave up 5 bases; unmatched junction bases: 7. CDR3 length: 17 amino acids. In nucleotides, the CDR3 is TGTGCCAGCAGCTTTCAGGCGACTAGCGGGAGTACCGGGGAGCTGTTTTTT. This encodes CASSFQATSGSTGELFF.

The chain recombines TRBV14 with TRBJ2-5; 7 bases are shared with TRBD2. Germline V gene data show CDR1 as SGHDN and CDR2 as FVKESK. V lost 4 bases and J lost 4; bases outside the gene matches: 18. The CDR3 is made up of 18 amino acids. CDR3 protein: CASSPRFRGRESRETQYF. For the CDR3, the DNA is TGTGCCAGCAGCCCTCGTTTTCGAGGGCGGGAGAGTCGAGAGACCCAGTACTTC.

The rearrangement uses TRBV5-1 and TRBJ2-7; 9 positions agree with TRBD2. The junction had 7 bases not matched to a gene; V was cut back by 6 bases and J by 0 bases. The germline gives CDR1 SGHRS, CDR2 YFSETQ. The CDR3 runs to 15 residues. CDR3 loop: CASKQGSGGSYEQYF. As DNA, the CDR3 is TGCGCCAGCAAACAGGGTAGCGGGGGCTCCTACGAGCAGTACTTC.

The V call is TRBV29-1, the J call TRBJ1-2; possible D gene TRBD1, 6 bases. The CDR3 is 12 residues long. From germline, CDR1 is SQVTM and CDR2 ANQGSEA. Deletions cut 0 bases from V and 8 bases from J, with 10 bases between. In nucleotides, the CDR3 is TGCAGCGTTGAAGAGGGGGGCGTAGGCTACACCTTC. Encoded protein: CSVEEGGVGYTF. The full variable domain, completed using reference TRBV29-1 and TRBJ1-2, is SAVISQKPSRDICQRGTSLTIQCQVDSQVTMMFWYRQQPGQSLTLIATANQGSEATYESGFVIDKFPISRPNLTFSTLTVSNMSPEDSSIYLCSVEEGGVGYTFGSGTRLTVV.